The subject of this entry is one T cell receptor beta chain. Its antigen remains unknown. Samples were taken at baseline and on day 1 of cycles 4 and 7. These data come from a study of OX40 agonist ivuxolimab in advanced cancers. Study outcomes and limitations: The mean number of expanded clones was higher in CD8+ T cells than in CD4+. Certain nonresponders likewise exhibited a low normalized T-cell clonal expansion.

Trimming cost V 1 base and J 7 bases, with 17 bases left between them. Germline lookup yields CDR1 MNHNS and CDR2 SASEGT. This CDR3 is built from 15 residues. Only in-frame clones appear in the TCRdb table, and some are missing; sequencing was by immunoSEQ multiplex PCR. The sample carries some 110,000 clones, under 95% recorded once. The rearrangement joins TRBV6-1 to TRBJ2-7; possible D gene TRBD2, 5 bases. The source is an adult with an advanced solid tumor such as melanoma, head and neck, liver or kidney cancer. Here the sequenced sample was CD4+ or CD8+ T cells sorted from blood, taken in a trial of the OX40 agonist ivuxolimab. As DNA, the CDR3 is TGTGCCAGCAGTGAAGACCGGGATCCTCTTCGTGAGCAGTACTTC. Its protein is CASSEDRDPLREQYF.